These T cell receptor beta chains were read from a single sample in a study of cytomegalovirus exposure and HLA in healthy donors. Profiled with immunoSEQ multiplex PCR; TCRdb holds only in-frame clones, not every one. The table includes fewer than 110,000 clones, approximately 85% detected once. Material: PBMCs. All receptors come from a man aged 25-45 years in good health and CMV-seronegative. The CDR3 runs from the conserved cysteine through the conserved F or W. The D gene is left open where the match is weak. For some rows the clone size is stated as once, few or many, or as a class when expanded; others skip it.

j_call	d_call	v_call	cdr3_length	clone_size	cdr3_aa	cdr3_nt
TRBJ2-5	NA	TRBV12-5	13	NA	CASGTDSQETQYF	TGTGCTAGTGGCACAGACAGCCAAGAGACCCAGTACTTC
TRBJ1-2	TRBD1	TRBV9	15	NA	CASSVRTGSSYGYTF	TGTGCCAGCAGCGTCCGGACAGGGAGTAGCTATGGCTACACCTTC
TRBJ2-3	TRBD2	TRBV27	17	NA	CASSSLSMAGEGNTQYF	TGTGCCAGCAGTTCCTTATCGATGGCGGGAGAGGGAAATACGCAGTATTTT
TRBJ1-1	NA	TRBV5-4	13	NA	CASSPAVNTEAFF	TGTGCCAGCAGCCCCGCGGTTAACACTGAAGCTTTCTTT
TRBJ2-7	NA	TRBV30	13	NA	CACTRGPGDEQYF	TGTGCCTGTACCCGGGGTCCCGGGGACGAGCAGTACTTC
TRBJ2-1	TRBD2	TRBV4-1	16	NA	CASSQGDSGRGNRQFF	TGCGCCAGCAGCCAAGGGGATAGCGGGCGTGGGAACCGGCAGTTCTTC
TRBJ2-5	NA	TRBV28	17	NA	CASSLGPTGLHGETQYF	TGTGCCAGCAGTTTAGGCCCCACAGGGTTACATGGGGAGACCCAGTACTTC
TRBJ2-7	NA	TRBV27	14	NA	CASSLSRASYEQYF	TGTGCCAGCAGTTTAAGCAGGGCTTCCTACGAGCAGTACTTC
TRBJ2-1	TRBD2	TRBV19	17	NA	CASSIEAAGGTYNEQFF	TGTGCCAGTAGTATAGAAGCAGCGGGGGGAACCTACAATGAGCAGTTCTTC
TRBJ2-2	NA	TRBV4-1	14	NA	CASSHSSNTGELFF	TGCGCCAGCAGCCATAGTTCGAACACCGGGGAGCTGTTTTTT
TRBJ1-4	TRBD1	TRBV5-4	14	NA	CASSYRGDLEKLFF	TGTGCCAGCAGCTACAGGGGCGACCTTGAAAAACTGTTTTTT
TRBJ2-7	TRBD2	TRBV7-9	16	NA	CASSPGTSGSSYEQYF	TGTGCCAGCAGTCCAGGGACTAGCGGTAGCTCCTACGAGCAGTACTTC
TRBJ2-7	NA	TRBV6-5	14	NA	CASPIRGSDYEQYF	TGTGCCAGCCCGATCCGGGGGTCCGACTACGAGCAGTACTTC
TRBJ2-5	TRBD2	TRBV4-2	16	NA	CASSEPGLAGSETQYF	TGTGCCAGCAGCGAACCGGGACTAGCGGGGTCCGAGACCCAGTACTTC
TRBJ1-5	NA	TRBV27	15	NA	CASSLQGLGNQPQHF	TGTGCCAGCAGTTTACAGGGCTTAGGGAATCAGCCCCAGCATTTT
TRBJ2-3	NA	TRBV15	15	NA	CATSRSRLVADTQYF	TGTGCCACCAGCAGGAGTCGACTAGTCGCAGATACGCAGTATTTT
TRBJ2-2	TRBD1	TRBV18	16	NA	CASSPRRDRGTGELFF	TGTGCCAGCTCACCGCGGAGGGACAGGGGGACCGGGGAGCTGTTTTTT
TRBJ2-7	TRBD1	TRBV18	16	NA	CASSLQGSQSSYEQYF	TGTGCCAGCTCACTACAGGGGAGTCAAAGCTCCTACGAGCAGTACTTC
TRBJ2-3	NA	TRBV6-6	13	NA	CASSPDRTDTQYF	TGTGCCAGCAGTCCCGACAGGACAGATACGCAGTATTTT
TRBJ2-5	TRBD1	TRBV11-2	15	NA	CASSSGGASGETQYF	TGTGCCAGCAGCTCAGGGGGCGCCAGTGGAGAGACCCAGTACTTC
TRBJ1-5	NA	TRBV9	14	NA	CASSVASSNQPQHF	TGTGCCAGCAGCGTAGCCAGTAGCAATCAGCCCCAGCATTTT
TRBJ2-5	TRBD1	TRBV18	14	NA	CASSRDRGQETQYF	TGTGCCAGCTCCCGGGACAGGGGACAAGAGACCCAGTACTTC
TRBJ2-2	TRBD2	TRBV7-2	16	NA	CASSQRLAGNTGELFF	TGTGCCAGCAGCCAGCGACTAGCGGGGAACACCGGGGAGCTGTTTTTT
TRBJ2-7	TRBD2	TRBV30	17	NA	CAWSVWTSGRAGYEQYF	TGTGCCTGGAGCGTTTGGACTAGCGGGAGAGCCGGCTACGAGCAGTACTTC
TRBJ1-1	NA	TRBV13	14	NA	CASSSTYSDTEAFF	TGTGCCAGCAGCTCCACCTACAGTGACACTGAAGCTTTCTTT
TRBJ2-5	TRBD1	TRBV6-6	15	NA	CASSRPDRGRETQYF	TGTGCCAGCAGCCGACCGGACAGGGGACGGGAGACCCAGTACTTC
TRBJ1-5	TRBD1	TRBV19	14	NA	CASTDRGLNQPQHF	TGTGCCAGTACCGACAGGGGCTTGAACCAGCCCCAGCATTTT
TRBJ2-2	TRBD1	TRBV2	16	few	CASSEPGQGSQSGLFF	TGTGCCAGCAGTGAGCCGGGACAGGGATCCCAAAGTGGGCTGTTTTTT
TRBJ1-2	NA	TRBV9	13	NA	CASSVTESSGYTF	TGTGCCAGCAGCGTAACCGAGAGCTCCGGCTACACCTTC
TRBJ2-1	TRBD1	TRBV5-1	14	once	CASSEGTAYNEQFF	TGCGCCAGCAGCGAAGGGACAGCCTACAATGAGCAGTTCTTC
TRBJ1-2	NA	TRBV29-1	13	few	CSGSTGTNYGYTF	TGCAGCGGATCGACAGGAACCAACTATGGCTACACCTTC
TRBJ2-3	NA	TRBV29-1	15	NA	CSVEEPGEGTDTQYF	TGCAGCGTTGAAGAGCCGGGGGAAGGCACAGATACGCAGTATTTT
TRBJ2-3	NA	TRBV6-1	14	NA	CASSPGTSTDTQYF	TGTGCCAGCAGTCCCGGGACTAGCACAGATACGCAGTATTTT
TRBJ2-7	TRBD2	TRBV4-1	15	NA	CASSQLAGVPYEQYF	TGCGCCAGCAGCCAGCTAGCGGGAGTCCCCTACGAGCAGTACTTC
TRBJ1-5	TRBD1	TRBV10-3	14	NA	CAISAQGAGQPQHF	TGTGCCATCAGTGCACAGGGGGCAGGTCAGCCCCAGCATTTT
TRBJ2-3	TRBD2	TRBV5-1	15	NA	CASSLDAGEVDTQYF	TGCGCCAGCAGCTTGGATGCGGGAGAGGTAGATACGCAGTATTTT
TRBJ2-1	TRBD2	TRBV27	15	NA	CASSPQREGRYEQFF	TGTGCCAGCAGTCCGCAGCGGGAGGGCCGTTATGAGCAGTTCTTC
TRBJ2-5	TRBD2	TRBV5-1	16	NA	CASKGLDGQWQETQYF	TGCGCCAGCAAAGGACTAGACGGTCAATGGCAAGAGACCCAGTACTTC
TRBJ2-7	TRBD2	TRBV7-2	15	NA	CASSTLAGGKFEQYF	TGTGCCAGCAGCACCTTGGCGGGAGGCAAATTCGAGCAGTACTTC
TRBJ1-1	NA	TRBV10-3	17	NA	CAISDRIRAGYHTEAFF	TGTGCCATCAGTGACCGAATCCGGGCAGGGTACCACACTGAAGCTTTCTTT
TRBJ1-2	NA	TRBV6-5	14	NA	CASSYSTPGERYTF	TGTGCCAGCAGTTACTCGACGCCAGGGGAGCGCTACACCTTC
TRBJ2-1	NA	TRBV11-3	16	NA	CASSPEGGSSYNEQFF	TGTGCCAGCAGCCCGGAAGGTGGGAGCTCCTACAATGAGCAGTTCTTC
TRBJ2-2	NA	TRBV29-1	12	NA	CSVTLPTGELFF	TGCAGCGTTACTCTACCCACCGGGGAGCTGTTTTTT
TRBJ1-5	NA	TRBV6-6	16	NA	CASSLDSGLSNQPQHF	TGTGCCAGCAGTTTAGACAGTGGACTAAGCAATCAGCCCCAGCATTTT
TRBJ1-2	TRBD1	TRBV5-4	14	once	CASSGTDRGYGYTF	TGTGCCAGCAGCGGGACGGACAGGGGCTATGGCTACACCTTC
TRBJ2-5	NA	TRBV7-9	15	NA	CASSANVVTGETQYF	TGTGCCAGCAGCGCCAATGTTGTCACCGGAGAGACCCAGTACTTC
TRBJ2-7	NA	TRBV29-1	12	NA	CSVVKGLYEQYF	TGCAGCGTTGTGAAGGGGCTCTACGAGCAGTACTTC
TRBJ2-5	TRBD2	TRBV5-4	14	NA	CASSIGGGVETQYF	TGTGCCAGCAGCATCGGCGGGGGAGTGGAGACCCAGTACTTC
TRBJ1-5	NA	TRBV7-9	15	once	CASSLTGMSNQPQHF	TGTGCCAGCAGCTTAACAGGGATGAGCAATCAGCCCCAGCATTTT
TRBJ2-7	TRBD2	TRBV7-3	13	NA	CASSLTLASEQYF	TGTGCCAGCAGCTTAACACTAGCGTCCGAGCAGTACTTC
TRBJ1-5	NA	TRBV4-3	13	NA	CASSQDSGQPQHF	TGCGCCAGCAGCCAAGATTCGGGACAGCCCCAGCATTTT
TRBJ1-1	NA	TRBV30	14	NA	CAWSPIRRGTEAFF	TGTGCCTGGAGTCCGATTCGCCGAGGGACTGAAGCTTTCTTT
TRBJ2-7	NA	TRBV5-4	15	NA	CASSVRAQVSYEQYF	TGTGCCAGCAGCGTCAGGGCTCAGGTCTCCTACGAGCAGTACTTC